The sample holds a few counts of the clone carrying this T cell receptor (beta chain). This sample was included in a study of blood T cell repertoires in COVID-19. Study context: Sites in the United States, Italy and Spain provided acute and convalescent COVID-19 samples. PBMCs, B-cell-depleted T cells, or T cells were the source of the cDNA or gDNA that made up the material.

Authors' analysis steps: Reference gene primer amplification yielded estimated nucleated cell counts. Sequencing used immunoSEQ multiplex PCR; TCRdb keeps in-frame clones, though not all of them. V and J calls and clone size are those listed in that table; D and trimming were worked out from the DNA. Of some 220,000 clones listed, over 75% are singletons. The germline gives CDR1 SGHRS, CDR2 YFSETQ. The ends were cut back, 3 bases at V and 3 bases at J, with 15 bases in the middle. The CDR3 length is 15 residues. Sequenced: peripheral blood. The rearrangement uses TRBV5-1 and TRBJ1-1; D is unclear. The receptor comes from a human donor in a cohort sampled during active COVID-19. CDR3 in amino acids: CASSYSAGRDTEAFF. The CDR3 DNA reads TGCGCCAGCAGCTATTCGGCGGGGAGGGACACTGAAGCTTTCTTT.